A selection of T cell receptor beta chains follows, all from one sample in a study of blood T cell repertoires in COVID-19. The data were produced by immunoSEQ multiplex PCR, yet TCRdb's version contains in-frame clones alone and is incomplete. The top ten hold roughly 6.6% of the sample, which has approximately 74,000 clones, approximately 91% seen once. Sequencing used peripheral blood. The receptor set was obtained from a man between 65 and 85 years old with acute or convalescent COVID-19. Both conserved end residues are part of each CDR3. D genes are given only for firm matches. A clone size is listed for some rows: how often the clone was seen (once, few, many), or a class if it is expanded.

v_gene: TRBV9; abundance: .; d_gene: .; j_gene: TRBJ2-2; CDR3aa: CASSVVPGNTGELFF; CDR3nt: TGTGCCAGCAGCGTAGTTCCGGGGAACACCGGGGAGCTGTTTTTT
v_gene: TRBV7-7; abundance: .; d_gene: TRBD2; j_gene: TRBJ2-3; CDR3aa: CASSSGLAGVADTQYF; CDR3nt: TGTGCTAGCAGCTCGGGACTAGCGGGAGTGGCAGATACGCAGTATTTT
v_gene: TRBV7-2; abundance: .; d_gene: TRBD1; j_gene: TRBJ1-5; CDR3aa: CASSRGQNQPQHF; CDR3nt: TGTGCCAGCAGCCGGGGACAGAATCAGCCCCAGCATTTT
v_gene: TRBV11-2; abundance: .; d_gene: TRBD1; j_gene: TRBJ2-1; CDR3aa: CASSLGTGFYNEQFF; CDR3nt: TGTGCCAGCAGCTTAGGGACAGGGTTCTACAATGAGCAGTTCTTC
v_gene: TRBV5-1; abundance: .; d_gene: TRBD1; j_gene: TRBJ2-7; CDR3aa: CASSLGRGQNYLHEQYF; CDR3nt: TGCGCCAGCAGCTTGGGACGGGGACAGAACTACCTTCACGAGCAGTACTTC
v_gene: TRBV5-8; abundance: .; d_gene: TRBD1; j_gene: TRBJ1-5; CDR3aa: CASSLGQGEISNQPQHF; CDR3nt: TGTGCCAGCAGCTTGGGGCAGGGGGAGATTAGCAATCAGCCCCAGCATTTT
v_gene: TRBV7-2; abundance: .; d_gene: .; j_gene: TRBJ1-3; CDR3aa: CASSFVNRAMTGNTIYF; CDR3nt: TGTGCCAGCAGCTTCGTCAACAGGGCCATGACTGGAAACACCATATATTTT
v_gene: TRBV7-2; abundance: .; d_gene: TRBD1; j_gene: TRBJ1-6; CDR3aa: CASSRPGTGISPLHF; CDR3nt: TGTGCCAGCAGCCGCCCCGGGACAGGGATTTCACCCCTCCACTTT
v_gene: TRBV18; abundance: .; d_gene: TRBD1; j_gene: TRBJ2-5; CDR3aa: CANSPLGTGVETQYF; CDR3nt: TGTGCCAACTCACCTCTTGGGACAGGGGTAGAGACCCAGTACTTC
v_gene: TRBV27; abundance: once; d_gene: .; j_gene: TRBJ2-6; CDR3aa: CASSFLQGRSGANVLTF; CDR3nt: TGTGCCAGCAGTTTCCTGCAGGGAAGATCTGGGGCCAACGTCCTGACTTTC
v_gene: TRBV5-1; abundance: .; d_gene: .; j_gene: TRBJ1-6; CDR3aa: CASSLEAGYNSPLHF; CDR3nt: TGCGCCAGCAGCCTGGAGGCGGGCTATAATTCACCCCTCCACTTT
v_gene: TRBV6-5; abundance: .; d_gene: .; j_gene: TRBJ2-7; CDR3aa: CASRRQTSYEQYF; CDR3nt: TGTGCCAGCAGACGACAGACCTCCTACGAGCAGTACTTC
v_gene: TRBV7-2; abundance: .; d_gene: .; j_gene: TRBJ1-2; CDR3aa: CASSITENYGYTF; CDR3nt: TGTGCCAGCAGCATCACAGAGAACTATGGCTACACCTTC
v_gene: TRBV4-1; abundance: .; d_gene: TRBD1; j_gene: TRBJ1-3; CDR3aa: CASSQDRARGPGNTIYF; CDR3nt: TGCGCCAGCAGCCAAGATCGGGCCAGGGGGCCCGGAAACACCATATATTTT
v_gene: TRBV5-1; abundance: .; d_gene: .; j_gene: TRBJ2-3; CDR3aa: CASTVGNEGPDTQYF; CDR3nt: TGCGCCAGCACGGTTGGCAATGAGGGCCCAGATACGCAGTATTTT
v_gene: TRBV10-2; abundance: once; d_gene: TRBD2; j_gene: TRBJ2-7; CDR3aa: CASSLTQAGVGEQYF; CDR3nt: TGCGCCAGCAGCCTAACCCAGGCGGGAGTTGGCGAGCAGTACTTC
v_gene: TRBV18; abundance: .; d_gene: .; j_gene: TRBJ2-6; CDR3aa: CASSRRADGANVLTF; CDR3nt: TGTGCCAGCTCACGGAGGGCGGACGGGGCCAACGTCCTGACTTTC
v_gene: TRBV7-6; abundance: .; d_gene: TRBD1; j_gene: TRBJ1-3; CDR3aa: CASSLEGQGYSGNTIYF; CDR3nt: TGTGCCAGCAGCTTAGAGGGACAGGGGTACTCTGGAAACACCATATATTTT
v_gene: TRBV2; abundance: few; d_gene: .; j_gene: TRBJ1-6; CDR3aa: CASRKTGIQSPLHF; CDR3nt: TGTGCCAGCAGAAAAACAGGGATTCAATCACCCCTCCACTTT
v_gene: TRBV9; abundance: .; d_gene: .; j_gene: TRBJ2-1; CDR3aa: CASSTSTFNEQFF; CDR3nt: TGTGCCAGCAGTACTAGCACTTTCAATGAGCAGTTCTTC
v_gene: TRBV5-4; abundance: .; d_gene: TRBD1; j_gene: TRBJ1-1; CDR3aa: CASSKQGARTEAFF; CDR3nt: TGTGCCAGCAGCAAACAGGGGGCGAGAACTGAAGCTTTCTTT
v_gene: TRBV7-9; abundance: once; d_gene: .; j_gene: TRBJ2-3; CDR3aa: CASHRALSTDTQYF; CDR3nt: TGTGCCAGCCACAGGGCTTTGAGCACAGATACGCAGTATTTT
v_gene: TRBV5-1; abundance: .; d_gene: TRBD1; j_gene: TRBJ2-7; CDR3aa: CASSFRTGGDEQYF; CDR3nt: TGCGCCAGCAGCTTCAGGACAGGGGGCGACGAGCAGTACTTC
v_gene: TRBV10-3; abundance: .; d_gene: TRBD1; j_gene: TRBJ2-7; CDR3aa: CAITTGTANSYEQYF; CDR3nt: TGTGCCATCACAACAGGGACAGCGAACTCCTACGAGCAGTACTTC
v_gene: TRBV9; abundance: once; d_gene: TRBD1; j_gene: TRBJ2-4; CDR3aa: CASSPRQGATKNIQYF; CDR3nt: TGTGCCAGCAGCCCTCGACAGGGGGCAACCAAAAACATTCAGTACTTC